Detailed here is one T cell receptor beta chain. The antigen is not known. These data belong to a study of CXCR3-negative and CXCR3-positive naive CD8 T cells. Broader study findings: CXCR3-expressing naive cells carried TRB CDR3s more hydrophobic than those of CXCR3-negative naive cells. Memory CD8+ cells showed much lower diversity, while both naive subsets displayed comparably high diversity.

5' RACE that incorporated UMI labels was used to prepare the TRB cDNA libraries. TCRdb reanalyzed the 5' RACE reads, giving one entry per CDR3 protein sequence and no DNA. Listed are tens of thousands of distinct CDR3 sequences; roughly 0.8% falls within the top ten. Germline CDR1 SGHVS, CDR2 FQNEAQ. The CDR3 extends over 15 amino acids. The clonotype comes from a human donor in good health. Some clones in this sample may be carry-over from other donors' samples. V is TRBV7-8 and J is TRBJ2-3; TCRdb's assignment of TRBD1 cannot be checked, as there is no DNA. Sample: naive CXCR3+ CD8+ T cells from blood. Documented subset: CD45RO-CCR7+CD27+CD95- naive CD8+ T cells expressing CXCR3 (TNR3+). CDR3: CARASTGGFGDTQYF.